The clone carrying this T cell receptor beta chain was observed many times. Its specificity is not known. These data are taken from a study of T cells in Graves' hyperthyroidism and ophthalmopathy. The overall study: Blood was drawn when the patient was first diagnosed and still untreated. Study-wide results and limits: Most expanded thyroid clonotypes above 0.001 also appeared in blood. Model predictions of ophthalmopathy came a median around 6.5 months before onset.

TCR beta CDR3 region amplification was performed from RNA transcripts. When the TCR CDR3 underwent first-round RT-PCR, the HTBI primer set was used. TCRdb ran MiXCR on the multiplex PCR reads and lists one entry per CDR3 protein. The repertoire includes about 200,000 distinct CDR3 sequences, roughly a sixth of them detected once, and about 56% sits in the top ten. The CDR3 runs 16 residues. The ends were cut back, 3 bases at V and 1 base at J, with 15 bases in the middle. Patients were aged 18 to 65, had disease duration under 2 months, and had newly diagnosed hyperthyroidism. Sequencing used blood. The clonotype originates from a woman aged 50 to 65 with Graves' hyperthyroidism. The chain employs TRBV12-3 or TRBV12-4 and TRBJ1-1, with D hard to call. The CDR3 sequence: CASSLERVLTNTEAFF. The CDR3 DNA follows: TGTGCCAGCAGTTTGGAGCGCGTTCTAACGAACACTGAAGCTTTCTTT.